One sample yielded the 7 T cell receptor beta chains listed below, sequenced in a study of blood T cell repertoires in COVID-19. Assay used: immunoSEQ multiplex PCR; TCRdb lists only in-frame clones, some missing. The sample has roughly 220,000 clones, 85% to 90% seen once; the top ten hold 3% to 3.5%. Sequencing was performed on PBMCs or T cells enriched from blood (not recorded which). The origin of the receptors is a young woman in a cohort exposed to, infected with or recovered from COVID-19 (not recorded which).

The CDR3: CASSTDGGPQAPLHF. The CDR3 DNA follows: TGTGCCAGCAGCACTGACGGGGGGCCCCAGGCACCCCTCCACTTT. The rearrangement joins TRBV11-2 to TRBJ1-6; a possible D gene is TRBD1 (6 bases). CDR1 and CDR2 (germline): SGHAT, FQNNGV. The CDR3 consists of 15 residues. Trimming left V 5 bases short and J 11 bases short, with 19 bases between.

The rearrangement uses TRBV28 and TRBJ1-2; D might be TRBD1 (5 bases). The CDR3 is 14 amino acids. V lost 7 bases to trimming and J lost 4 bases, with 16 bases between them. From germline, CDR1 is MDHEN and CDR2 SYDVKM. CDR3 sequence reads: CASKGTGAPYGYTF. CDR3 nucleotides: TGTGCCAGCAAGGGCACAGGCGCTCCCTATGGCTACACCTTC.

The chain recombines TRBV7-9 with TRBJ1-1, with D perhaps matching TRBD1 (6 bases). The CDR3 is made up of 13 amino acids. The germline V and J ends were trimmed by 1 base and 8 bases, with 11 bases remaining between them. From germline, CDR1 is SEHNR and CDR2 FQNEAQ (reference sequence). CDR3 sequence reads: CASSLEGQREAFF. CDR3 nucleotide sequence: TGTGCCAGCAGCTTAGAAGGACAGAGGGAAGCTTTCTTT. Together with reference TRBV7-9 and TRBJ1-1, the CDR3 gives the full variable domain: DTGVSQNPRHKITKRGQNVTFRCDPISEHNRLYWYRQTLGQGPEFLTYFQNEAQLEKSRLLSDRFSAERPKGSFSTLEIQRTEQGDSAMYLCASSLEGQREAFFGQGTRLTVV.

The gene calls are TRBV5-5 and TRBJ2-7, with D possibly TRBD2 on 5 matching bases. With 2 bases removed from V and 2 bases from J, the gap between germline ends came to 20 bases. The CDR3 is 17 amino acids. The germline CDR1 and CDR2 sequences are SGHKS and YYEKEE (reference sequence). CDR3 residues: CASSFQVWESLAYEQYF. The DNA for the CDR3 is TGTGCCAGCAGCTTTCAGGTCTGGGAGTCTCTCGCCTACGAGCAGTACTTC.

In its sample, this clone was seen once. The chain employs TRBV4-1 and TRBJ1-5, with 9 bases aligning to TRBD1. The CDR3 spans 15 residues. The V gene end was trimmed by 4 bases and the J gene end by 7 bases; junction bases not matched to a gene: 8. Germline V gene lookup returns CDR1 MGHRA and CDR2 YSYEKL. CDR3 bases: TGCGCCAGCAGCCCAACAGGGGACAGGGACCAGCCCCAGCATTTT. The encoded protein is CASSPTGDRDQPQHF.

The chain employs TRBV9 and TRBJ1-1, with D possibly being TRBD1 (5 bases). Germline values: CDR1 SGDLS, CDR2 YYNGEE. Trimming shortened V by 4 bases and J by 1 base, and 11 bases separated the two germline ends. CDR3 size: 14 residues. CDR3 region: CASSPTGANTEAFF. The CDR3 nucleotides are TGTGCCAGCAGCCCAACAGGAGCGAACACTGAAGCTTTCTTT.

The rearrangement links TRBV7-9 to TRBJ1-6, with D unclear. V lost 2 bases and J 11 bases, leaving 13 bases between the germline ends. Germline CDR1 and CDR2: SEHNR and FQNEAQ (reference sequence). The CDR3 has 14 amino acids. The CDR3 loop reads CASSLRPEGAPLHF. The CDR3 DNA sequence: TGTGCCAGCAGCTTAAGACCGGAGGGAGCACCCCTCCACTTT. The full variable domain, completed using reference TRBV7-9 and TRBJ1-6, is DTGVSQNPRHKITKRGQNVTFRCDPISEHNRLYWYRQTLGQGPEFLTYFQNEAQLEKSRLLSDRFSAERPKGSFSTLEIQRTEQGDSAMYLCASSLRPEGAPLHFGNGTRLTVT.